The rows below give T cell receptor beta chains drawn from one sample of a study of blood T cell repertoires in COVID-19. TCRdb's table, derived via immunoSEQ multiplex PCR, lists solely in-frame clones and lacks some. In the table there are roughly 170,000 clones, 85% to 90% of which are singletons. The sequenced sample was peripheral blood. These receptor sequences come from a man between 65 and 80 years old with active or convalescent COVID-19. CDR3s include the opening cysteine and the closing phenylalanine or tryptophan. Each record gives: clone size, D gene, V gene, J gene, CDR3 DNA, CDR3 protein. D genes are given only for firm matches. The size of a clone is reported for some rows only, either as once, few or many, or as a class for expanded clones.

size: NA; D: NA; V: TRBV7-2; J: TRBJ1-5; DNA: TGTGCCAGCAGCTTGCAACAGTCCCCAAATCAGCCCCAGCATTTT; CDR3: CASSLQQSPNQPQHF
size: NA; D: NA; V: TRBV9; J: TRBJ2-1; DNA: TGTGCCAGCAGCGGAGGGAGCTCCTACAATGAGCAGTTCTTC; CDR3: CASSGGSSYNEQFF
size: NA; D: NA; V: TRBV7-7; J: TRBJ2-5; DNA: TGTGCCAGCAGCCCAAACATCCAAGAGACCCAGTACTTC; CDR3: CASSPNIQETQYF
size: NA; D: NA; V: TRBV7-2; J: TRBJ1-2; DNA: TGTGCCAGCAGCTTAGCATCTGGGGCCCGGAGGGGTGGCTACACCTTC; CDR3: CASSLASGARRGGYTF
size: NA; D: NA; V: TRBV10-3; J: TRBJ2-7; DNA: TGTGCCATCAGTGACGACACAATCACCTACGAGCAGTACTTC; CDR3: CAISDDTITYEQYF
size: NA; D: TRBD2; V: TRBV10-2; J: TRBJ2-1; DNA: TGCGCCAGTGGGGGGTTGGGACTATTAAACAATGAGCAGTTCTTC; CDR3: CASGGLGLLNNEQFF
size: NA; D: NA; V: TRBV19; J: TRBJ2-1; DNA: TGTGCCAGTAGTCTCGCTAGTTCGGTCTACAATGAGCAGTTCTTC; CDR3: CASSLASSVYNEQFF
size: NA; D: TRBD2; V: TRBV6-6; J: TRBJ2-4; DNA: TGTGCCAGCAGTCCCCGACTAGCGGGAGGGGCGGTTAGAGCCAAAAACATTCAGTACTTC; CDR3: CASSPRLAGGAVRAKNIQYF
size: NA; D: TRBD1; V: TRBV7-9; J: TRBJ1-1; DNA: TGTGCCAGCAGCTTCGTGACAGGGGGAGAAAAAGCTTTCTTT; CDR3: CASSFVTGGEKAFF
size: NA; D: NA; V: TRBV28; J: TRBJ2-7; DNA: TGTGCCAGCAGTTCCCATGGGAGCGAACGCTCCTACGAGCAGTACTTC; CDR3: CASSSHGSERSYEQYF
size: NA; D: TRBD1; V: TRBV6-2/TRBV6-3; J: TRBJ1-1; DNA: TGTGCCAGCAGTTCACAAGGCACTGGGACAGGGGGCGTAGGTACTGAAGCTTTCTTT; CDR3: CASSSQGTGTGGVGTEAFF
size: NA; D: TRBD1; V: TRBV27; J: TRBJ1-1; DNA: TGTGCCAGCAGTTTATACCCGGGACAGACGAACACTGAAGCTTTCTTT; CDR3: CASSLYPGQTNTEAFF
size: NA; D: NA; V: TRBV2; J: TRBJ1-5; DNA: TGTGCCAGCAGGTCACAGGGACAAGGCAATCAGCCCCAGCATTTT; CDR3: CASRSQGQGNQPQHF
size: NA; D: TRBD1; V: TRBV27; J: TRBJ2-1; DNA: TGTGCCAGCAGTCCCGCGGGACAGGCTTACAATGAGCAGTTCTTC; CDR3: CASSPAGQAYNEQFF
size: NA; D: TRBD1; V: TRBV3-1/TRBV3-2; J: TRBJ1-6; DNA: TGTGCCAGCAGCCAAGGGACAGGATGGGATTCACCCCTCCACTTT; CDR3: CASSQGTGWDSPLHF
size: NA; D: NA; V: TRBV15; J: TRBJ1-1; DNA: TGTGCCACCAGCAGAGATCGACACGCCGAAGGCACTGAAGCTTTCTTT; CDR3: CATSRDRHAEGTEAFF
size: NA; D: NA; V: TRBV7-9; J: TRBJ1-2; DNA: TGTGCCAGCAGCTTAGGGGGAGGGTGGACTGGCGGCTACACCTTC; CDR3: CASSLGGGWTGGYTF
size: NA; D: NA; V: TRBV10-1; J: TRBJ2-5; DNA: TGCGCCAGCAGTGAGTCCGGCGCGTCGGGGACCCAGTACTTC; CDR3: CASSESGASGTQYF
size: NA; D: TRBD2; V: TRBV15; J: TRBJ2-1; DNA: TGTGCCACCAGCAGAGGTCAAGCGGGGGGGCGGTATGAGCAGTTCTTC; CDR3: CATSRGQAGGRYEQFF
size: once; D: TRBD1; V: TRBV7-2; J: TRBJ2-7; DNA: TGTGCCAGCAGCTTTGGGTCTACAGGGGCCCACGAGCAGTACTTC; CDR3: CASSFGSTGAHEQYF
size: NA; D: TRBD2; V: TRBV27; J: TRBJ2-7; DNA: TGTGCCAGCAGTTTATCGGGGACTAACTACGAGCAGTACTTC; CDR3: CASSLSGTNYEQYF
size: NA; D: TRBD2; V: TRBV11-3; J: TRBJ2-3; DNA: TGTGCCAGCAGCTTCGGACTAGCCCCCACAGATACGCAGTATTTT; CDR3: CASSFGLAPTDTQYF
size: NA; D: NA; V: TRBV5-1; J: TRBJ1-1; DNA: TGCGCCAGCAGCTTGGTTACAGATAACACTGAAGCTTTCTTT; CDR3: CASSLVTDNTEAFF
size: NA; D: NA; V: TRBV7-9; J: TRBJ1-1; DNA: TGTGCCAGCAGCCGCCGGGGGGACACTGAAGCTTTCTTT; CDR3: CASSRRGDTEAFF
size: NA; D: TRBD2; V: TRBV7-3; J: TRBJ2-3; DNA: TGTGCCAGCTCTCTTACTAGCGGGAGAAATACGCAGTATTTT; CDR3: CASSLTSGRNTQYF
size: NA; D: NA; V: TRBV14; J: TRBJ2-2; DNA: TGTGCCAGCAGCCAGATTTGGGGGCGCGAGCTGTTTTTT; CDR3: CASSQIWGRELFF
size: NA; D: TRBD2; V: TRBV7-2; J: TRBJ2-1; DNA: TGTGCCAGCAGCTTAATCGGGGGGAGGAGCTCCTACAATGAGCAGTTCTTC; CDR3: CASSLIGGRSSYNEQFF
size: NA; D: TRBD1; V: TRBV27; J: TRBJ2-6; DNA: TGTGCCAGCAAAAACTTCGGACAGGGAAGGACTGGGGCCAACGTCCTGACTTTC; CDR3: CASKNFGQGRTGANVLTF
size: once; D: NA; V: TRBV28; J: TRBJ1-2; DNA: TGTGCCAGCAGTCGACCTCTGGCTAGTATCTACACCTTC; CDR3: CASSRPLASIYTF
size: NA; D: NA; V: TRBV2; J: TRBJ1-2; DNA: TGTGCCAGCAGTGGATCGGTGGACAGCTATGGCTACACCTTC; CDR3: CASSGSVDSYGYTF
size: NA; D: NA; V: TRBV18; J: TRBJ2-1; DNA: TGTGCCAGCTCACCGGCGGTCCTCTCCTACAATGAGCAGTTCTTC; CDR3: CASSPAVLSYNEQFF
size: few; D: NA; V: TRBV18; J: TRBJ2-5; DNA: TGTGCCAGCTCACCCATCCAAGAGACCCAGTACTTC; CDR3: CASSPIQETQYF